This T cell receptor beta chain was retrieved from a study of OX40 agonist ivuxolimab in advanced cancers. This clone was seen just once. Clones were read by immunoSEQ multiplex PCR, and TCRdb kept only the in-frame ones, dropping some. The sample has about 60,000 clones, approximately 80% seen once. The clonotype comes from an adult with an advanced solid tumor such as melanoma, head and neck, liver or kidney cancer. Source: CD4+ or CD8+ T cells sorted from blood, taken in a trial of the OX40 agonist ivuxolimab.

This CDR3 is CASRTGTGTGRQYF. CDR3 bases: TGTGCCAGCAGAACCGGGACAGGGACCGGGAGGCAGTACTTC. The chain uses TRBV7-2 and TRBJ2-7; TRBD1 agrees at 9 bases. Germline-derived CDR1 and CDR2 are SGHTA and FQGNSA. The ends lost 6 bases at V and 9 bases at J; junction bases unmatched: 12. The CDR3 is 14 amino acids.